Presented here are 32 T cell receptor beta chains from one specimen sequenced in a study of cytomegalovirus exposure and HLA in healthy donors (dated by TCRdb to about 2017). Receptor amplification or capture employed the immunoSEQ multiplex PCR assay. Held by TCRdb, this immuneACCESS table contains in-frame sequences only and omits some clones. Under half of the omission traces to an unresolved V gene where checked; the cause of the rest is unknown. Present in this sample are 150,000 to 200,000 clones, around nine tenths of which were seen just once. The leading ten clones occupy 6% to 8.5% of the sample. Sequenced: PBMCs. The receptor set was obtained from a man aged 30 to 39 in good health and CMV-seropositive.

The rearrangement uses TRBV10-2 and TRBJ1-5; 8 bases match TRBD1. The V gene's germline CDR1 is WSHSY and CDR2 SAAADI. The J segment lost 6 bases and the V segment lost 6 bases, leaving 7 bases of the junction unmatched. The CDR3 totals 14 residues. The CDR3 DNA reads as TGCGCCAGCAGACCGGGACAGGTGTCTCAGCCCCAGCATTTT. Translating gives CASRPGQVSQPQHF.

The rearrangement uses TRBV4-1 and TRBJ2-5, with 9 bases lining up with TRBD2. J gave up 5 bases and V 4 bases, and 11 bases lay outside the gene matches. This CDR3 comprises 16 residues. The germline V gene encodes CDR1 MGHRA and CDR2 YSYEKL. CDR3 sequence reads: CASSREAGGTRETQYF. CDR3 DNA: TGCGCCAGCAGCCGCGAGGCGGGGGGGACTCGCGAGACCCAGTACTTC.

The CDR3 region is CASSPRVDLYEQYF. The DNA of the CDR3 is TGTGCCAGCTCACCACGGGTCGACCTCTACGAGCAGTACTTC. The chain has TRBV18 and TRBJ2-7; D gene ambiguous. CDR3 length: 14 amino acids. Germline V gene data show CDR1 as KGHSH and CDR2 as LQKENI. The germline V and J ends were trimmed by 1 base and 3 bases, with 10 bases remaining between them.

CDR3 in amino acids: CASTPGQGFEKLFF. The CDR3 DNA reads TGTGCCAGCACCCCGGGACAGGGCTTTGAAAAACTGTTTTTT. The J gene is TRBJ1-4, the V gene TRBV7-9; 9 bases line up with TRBD1. This CDR3 has 14 residues. Germline V lookup: CDR1 SEHNR, CDR2 FQNEAQ (reference sequence). V trimming: 7 bases; J trimming: 7 bases; junction bases outside the gene matches: 7. The entire variable domain, with the rest obtained from reference TRBV7-9 and TRBJ1-4, is as follows: DTGVSQNPRHKITKRGQNVTFRCDPISEHNRLYWYRQTLGQGPEFLTYFQNEAQLEKSRLLSDRFSAERPKGSFSTLEIQRTEQGDSAMYLCASTPGQGFEKLFFGSGTQLSVL.

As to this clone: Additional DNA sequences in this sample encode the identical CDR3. The CDR3 coding sequence is TGTGCCAGCAGCTTACTGAACAACTATGGCTACACCTTC. Protein sequence: CASSLLNNYGYTF. The chain employs TRBV5-8 and TRBJ1-2; D gene unclear. Germline assignment: CDR1 SGHTS and CDR2 YDEGEE. V gave up 2 bases and J gave up 2 bases, with 7 bases separating them. The CDR3 loop spans 13 amino acids. The whole variable domain, remainder taken from reference TRBV5-8 and TRBJ1-2, is EAGVTQSPTHLIKTRGQQATLRCSPISGHTSVYWYQQALGLGLQFLLWYDEGEERNRGNFPPRFSGRQFPNYSSELNVNALELEDSALYLCASSLLNNYGYTFGSGTRLTVV.

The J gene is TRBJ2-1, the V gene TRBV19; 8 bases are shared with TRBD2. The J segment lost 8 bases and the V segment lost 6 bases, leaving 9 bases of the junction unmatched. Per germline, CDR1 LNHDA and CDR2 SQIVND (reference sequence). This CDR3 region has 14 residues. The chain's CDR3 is CASSGRAPPHEQFF. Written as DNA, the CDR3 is TGTGCCAGTAGCGGGAGGGCACCCCCCCATGAGCAGTTCTTC.

CDR3 region: CASSEGGPITEAFF. As DNA, the CDR3 is TGTGCCAGCAGTGAAGGGGGGCCTATCACTGAAGCTTTCTTT. The rearrangement joins TRBV6-1 to TRBJ1-1; tentatively, D is TRBD1 (6 bases). CDR1 MNHNS and CDR2 SASEGT come from the germline V gene. The V gene lost 1 base and the J gene lost 4 bases, with 10 bases spanning the gap. This CDR3 is built from 14 residues.

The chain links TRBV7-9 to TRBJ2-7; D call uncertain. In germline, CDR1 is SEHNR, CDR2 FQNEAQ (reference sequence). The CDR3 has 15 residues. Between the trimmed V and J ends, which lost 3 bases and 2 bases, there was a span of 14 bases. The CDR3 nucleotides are TGTGCCAGCAGCTTTGATGAGGTTAACCCCTACGAGCAGTACTTC. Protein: CASSFDEVNPYEQYF.

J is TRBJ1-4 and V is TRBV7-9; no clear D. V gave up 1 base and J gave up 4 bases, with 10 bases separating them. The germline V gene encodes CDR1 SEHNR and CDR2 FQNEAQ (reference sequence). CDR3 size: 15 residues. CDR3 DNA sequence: TGTGCCAGCAGCTTAGTCGCCGTTGTTAATGAAAAACTGTTTTTT. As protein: CASSLVAVVNEKLFF.

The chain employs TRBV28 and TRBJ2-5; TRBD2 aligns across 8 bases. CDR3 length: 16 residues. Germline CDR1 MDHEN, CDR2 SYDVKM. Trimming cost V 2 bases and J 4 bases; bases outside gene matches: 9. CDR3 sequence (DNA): TGTGCCAGCAGTTTAAGTCGAGCGGGAGAGGGAGAGACCCAGTACTTC. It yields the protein CASSLSRAGEGETQYF.

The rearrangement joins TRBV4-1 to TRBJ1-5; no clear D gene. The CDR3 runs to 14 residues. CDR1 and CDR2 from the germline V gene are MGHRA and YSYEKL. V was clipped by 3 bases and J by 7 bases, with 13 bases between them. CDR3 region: CASSHLGDHQPQHF. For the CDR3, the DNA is TGCGCCAGCAGCCATCTCGGAGACCACCAGCCCCAGCATTTT.

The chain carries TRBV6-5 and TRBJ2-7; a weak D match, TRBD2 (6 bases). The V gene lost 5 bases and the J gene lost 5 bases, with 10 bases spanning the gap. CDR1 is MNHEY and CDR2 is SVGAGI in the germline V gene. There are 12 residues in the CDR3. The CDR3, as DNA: TGTGCCAGCAGTGACGGGAGCCACGAGCAGTACTTC. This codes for CASSDGSHEQYF.

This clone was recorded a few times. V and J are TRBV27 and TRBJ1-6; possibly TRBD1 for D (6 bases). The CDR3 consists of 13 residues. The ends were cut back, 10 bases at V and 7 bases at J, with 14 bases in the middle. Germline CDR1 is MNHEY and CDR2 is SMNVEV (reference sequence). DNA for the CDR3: TGTGCCACCTCAGGGGCCGGGAATTCACCCCTCCACTTT. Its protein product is CATSGAGNSPLHF.

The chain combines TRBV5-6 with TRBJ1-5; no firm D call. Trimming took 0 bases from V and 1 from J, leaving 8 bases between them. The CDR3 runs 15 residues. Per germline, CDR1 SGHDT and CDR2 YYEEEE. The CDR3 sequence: CASSLGQQSNQPQHF. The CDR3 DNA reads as TGTGCCAGCAGCTTGGGGCAGCAGAGCAATCAGCCCCAGCATTTT.

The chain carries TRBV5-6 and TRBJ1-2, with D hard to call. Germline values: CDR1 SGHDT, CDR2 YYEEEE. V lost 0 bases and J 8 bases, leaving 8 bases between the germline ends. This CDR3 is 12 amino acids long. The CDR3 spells CASSLVLRGYTF. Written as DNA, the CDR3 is TGTGCCAGCAGCTTGGTATTGAGGGGCTACACCTTC.

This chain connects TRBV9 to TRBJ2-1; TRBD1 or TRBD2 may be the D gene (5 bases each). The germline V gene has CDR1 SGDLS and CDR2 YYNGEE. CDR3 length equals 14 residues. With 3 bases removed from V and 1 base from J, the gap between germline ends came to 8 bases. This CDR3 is CASSGDGSYNEQFF. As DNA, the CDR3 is TGTGCCAGCAGCGGGGACGGATCCTACAATGAGCAGTTCTTC.

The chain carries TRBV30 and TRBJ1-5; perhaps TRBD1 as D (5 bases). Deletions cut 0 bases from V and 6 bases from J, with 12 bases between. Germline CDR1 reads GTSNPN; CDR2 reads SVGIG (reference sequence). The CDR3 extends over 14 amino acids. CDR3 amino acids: CAWSVTTAGQPQHF. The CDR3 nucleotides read TGTGCCTGGAGTGTAACGACAGCGGGTCAGCCCCAGCATTTT.

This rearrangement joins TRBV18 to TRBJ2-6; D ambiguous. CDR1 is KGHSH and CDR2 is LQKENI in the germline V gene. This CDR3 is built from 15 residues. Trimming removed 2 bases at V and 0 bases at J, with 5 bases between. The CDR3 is CASSPGDSGANVLTF. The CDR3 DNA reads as TGTGCCAGCTCACCAGGGGACTCTGGGGCCAACGTCCTGACTTTC.

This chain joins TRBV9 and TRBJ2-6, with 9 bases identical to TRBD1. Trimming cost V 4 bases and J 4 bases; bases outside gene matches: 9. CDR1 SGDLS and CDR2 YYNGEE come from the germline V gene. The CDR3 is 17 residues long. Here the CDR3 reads CASSPYTGGVGANVLTF. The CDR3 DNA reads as TGTGCCAGCAGCCCATATACAGGGGGCGTAGGGGCCAACGTCCTGACTTTC.

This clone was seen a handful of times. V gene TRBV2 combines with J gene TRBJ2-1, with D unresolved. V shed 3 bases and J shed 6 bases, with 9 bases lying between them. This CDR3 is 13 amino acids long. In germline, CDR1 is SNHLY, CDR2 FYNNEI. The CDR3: CASSESQTNEQFF. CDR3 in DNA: TGTGCCAGCAGTGAGAGCCAAACCAATGAGCAGTTCTTC.

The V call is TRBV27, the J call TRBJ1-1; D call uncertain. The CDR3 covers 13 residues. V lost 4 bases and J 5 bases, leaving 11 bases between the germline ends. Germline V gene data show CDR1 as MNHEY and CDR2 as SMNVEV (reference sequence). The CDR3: CASSWTVWTEAFF. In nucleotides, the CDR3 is TGTGCCAGCAGTTGGACCGTGTGGACTGAAGCTTTCTTT.

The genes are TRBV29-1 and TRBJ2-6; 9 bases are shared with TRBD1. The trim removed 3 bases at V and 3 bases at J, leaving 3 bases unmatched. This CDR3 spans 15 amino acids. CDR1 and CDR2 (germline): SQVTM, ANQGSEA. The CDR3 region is CSVERDRDGANVLTF. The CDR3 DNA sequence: TGCAGCGTTGAGAGGGACAGGGATGGGGCCAACGTCCTGACTTTC. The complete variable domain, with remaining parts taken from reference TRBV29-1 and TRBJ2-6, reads SAVISQKPSRDICQRGTSLTIQCQVDSQVTMMFWYRQQPGQSLTLIATANQGSEATYESGFVIDKFPISRPNLTFSTLTVSNMSPEDSSIYLCSVERDRDGANVLTFGAGSRLTVL.

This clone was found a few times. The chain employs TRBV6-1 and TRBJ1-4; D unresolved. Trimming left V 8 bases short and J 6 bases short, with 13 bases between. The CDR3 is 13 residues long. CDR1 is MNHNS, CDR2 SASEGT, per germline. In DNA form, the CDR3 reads TGTGCCAGCGAATCAGGTTTCGATGAAAAACTGTTTTTT. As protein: CASESGFDEKLFF.

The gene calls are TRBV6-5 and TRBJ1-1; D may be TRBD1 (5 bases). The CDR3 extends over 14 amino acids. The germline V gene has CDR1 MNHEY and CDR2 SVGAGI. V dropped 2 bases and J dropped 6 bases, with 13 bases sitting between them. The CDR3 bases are TGTGCCAGCAGTTACGAGTCCCAGGGTTCTGAAGCTTTCTTT. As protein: CASSYESQGSEAFF.

In DNA form, the CDR3 reads TGTGCCAGCAGTTTAAGGGGGGAGGTTGAGCAGTTCTTC. Translating it yields CASSLRGEVEQFF. This chain links TRBV27 with TRBJ2-1; perhaps D is TRBD1 or TRBD2 (6 bases each). The V gene's germline CDR1 is MNHEY and CDR2 SMNVEV (reference sequence). Trimming left V 2 bases short and J 9 bases short, with 11 bases between. The CDR3 extends over 13 amino acids.

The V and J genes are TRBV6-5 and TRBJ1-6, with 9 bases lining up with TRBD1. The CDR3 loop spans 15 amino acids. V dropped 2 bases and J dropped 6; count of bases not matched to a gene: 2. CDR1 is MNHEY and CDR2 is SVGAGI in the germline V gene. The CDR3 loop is CASSYGTGSNSPLHF. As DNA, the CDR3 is TGTGCCAGCAGTTACGGGACAGGGAGTAATTCACCCCTCCACTTT.

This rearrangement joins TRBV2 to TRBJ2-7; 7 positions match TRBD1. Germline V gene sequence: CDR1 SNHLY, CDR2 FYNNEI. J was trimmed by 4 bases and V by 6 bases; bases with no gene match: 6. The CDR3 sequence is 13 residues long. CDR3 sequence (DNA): TGTGCCAGCAGACTACAGGGGAGATACGAGCAGTACTTC. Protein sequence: CASRLQGRYEQYF. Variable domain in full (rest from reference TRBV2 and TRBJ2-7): EPEVTQTPSHQVTQMGQEVILRCVPISNHLYFYWYRQILGQKVEFLVSFYNNEISEKSEIFDDQFSVERPDGSNFTLKIRSTKLEDSAMYFCASRLQGRYEQYFGPGTRLTVT.

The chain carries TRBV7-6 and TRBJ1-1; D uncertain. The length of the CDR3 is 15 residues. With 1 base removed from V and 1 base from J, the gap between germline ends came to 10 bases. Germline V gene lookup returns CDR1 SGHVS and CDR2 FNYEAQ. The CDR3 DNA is TGTGCCAGCAGCTTAGAGGCGACACGGAACACTGAAGCTTTCTTT. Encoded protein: CASSLEATRNTEAFF.

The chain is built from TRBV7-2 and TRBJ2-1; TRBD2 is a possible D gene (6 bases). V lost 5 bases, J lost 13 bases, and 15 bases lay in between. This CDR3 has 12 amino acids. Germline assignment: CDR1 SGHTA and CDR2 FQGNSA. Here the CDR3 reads CASSLTPGTQFF. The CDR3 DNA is TGTGCCAGCAGCCTGACCCCCGGGACTCAGTTCTTC.

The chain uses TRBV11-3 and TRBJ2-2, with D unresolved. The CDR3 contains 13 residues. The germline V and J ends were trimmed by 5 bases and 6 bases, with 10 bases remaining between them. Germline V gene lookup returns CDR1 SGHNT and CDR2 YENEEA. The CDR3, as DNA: TGTGCCAGCAGCCAGCCCAGCGCCGGGGAGCTGTTTTTT. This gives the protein CASSQPSAGELFF. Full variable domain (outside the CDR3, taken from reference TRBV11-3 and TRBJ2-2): EAGVVQSPRYKIIEKKQPVAFWCNPISGHNTLYWYLQNLGQGPELLIRYENEEAVDDSQLPKDRFSAERLKGVDSTLKIQPAELGDSAVYLCASSQPSAGELFFGEGSRLTVL.

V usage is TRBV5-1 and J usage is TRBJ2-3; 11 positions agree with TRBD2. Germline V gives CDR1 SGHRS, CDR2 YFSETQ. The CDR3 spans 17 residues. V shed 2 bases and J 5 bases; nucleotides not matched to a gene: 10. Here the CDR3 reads CASSLKSTSGAGDTQYF. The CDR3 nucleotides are TGCGCCAGCAGCTTAAAGTCGACTAGCGGGGCGGGAGATACGCAGTATTTT.

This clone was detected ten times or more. CDR3 amino acids: CASSEYGTGAGYTF. The DNA for the CDR3 is TGTGCCAGCAGTGAGTACGGGACAGGGGCTGGCTACACCTTC. The chain combines TRBV2 with TRBJ1-2; TRBD1 aligns across 10 bases. Germline CDR1 and CDR2: SNHLY and FYNNEI. The CDR3 loop spans 14 amino acids. J lost 7 bases, V lost 3 bases, and 5 bases had no gene match. Combining the CDR3 with reference TRBV2 and TRBJ1-2 gives the whole variable domain EPEVTQTPSHQVTQMGQEVILRCVPISNHLYFYWYRQILGQKVEFLVSFYNNEISEKSEIFDDQFSVERPDGSNFTLKIRSTKLEDSAMYFCASSEYGTGAGYTFGSGTRLTVV.